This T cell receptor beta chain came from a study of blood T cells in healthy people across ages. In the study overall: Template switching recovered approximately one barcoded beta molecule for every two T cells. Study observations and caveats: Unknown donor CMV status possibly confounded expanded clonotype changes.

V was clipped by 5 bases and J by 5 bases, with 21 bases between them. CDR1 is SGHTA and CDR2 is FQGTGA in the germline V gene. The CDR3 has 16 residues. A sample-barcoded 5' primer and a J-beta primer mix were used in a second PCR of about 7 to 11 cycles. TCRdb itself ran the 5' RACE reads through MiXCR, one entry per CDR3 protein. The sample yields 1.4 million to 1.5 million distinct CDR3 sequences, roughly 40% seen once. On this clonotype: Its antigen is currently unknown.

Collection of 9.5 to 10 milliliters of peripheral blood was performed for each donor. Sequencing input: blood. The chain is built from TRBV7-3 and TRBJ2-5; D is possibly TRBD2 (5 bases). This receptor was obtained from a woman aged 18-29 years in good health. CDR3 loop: CASSPYLLDTLETQYF. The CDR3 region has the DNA TGTGCCAGCAGCCCCTACCTACTAGACACTTTGGAGACCCAGTACTTC.